The TCR beta chain described here comes from a study of T cell responses to AZD1222 COVID-19 vaccine. The assay was immunoSEQ multiplex PCR, and TCRdb's table has in-frame clones only and misses some. The sample records about 100,000 clones, roughly 90% being singletons. V was pared by 6 bases and J by 7 bases, with 8 bases of the junction left unmatched. The CDR3 length is 14 residues. Germline lookup yields CDR1 MGHDK and CDR2 SYGVNS. The clonotype originates from an adult who received the AZD1222 COVID-19 vaccine. The sequenced sample was peripheral blood, obtained 28 days after the second AZD1222 dose. The chain couples TRBV25-1 to TRBJ1-4; TRBD1 matches at 7 bases. The CDR3 loop reads CASRKTGRGEKLFF. CDR3 nucleotide sequence: TGTGCCAGCAGAAAGACAGGGAGGGGTGAAAAACTGTTTTTT.